A selection of T cell receptor beta chains follows, all from one sample in a study of PD-L1 blockade in urothelial cancer. Sequencing was performed with immunoSEQ multiplex PCR; in TCRdb, only in-frame clones are kept and a portion is missing. Here the sample spans under 90,000 clones, roughly nine tenths being singletons. The input for sequencing was PBMCs, taken around atezolizumab (anti-PD-L1) treatment. The receptors derive from a man in his 60s with urothelial cancer. The CDR3 runs from the conserved cysteine through the conserved F or W. D genes are given only for firm matches. A clone size is listed for some rows: how often the clone was seen (once, few, many), or a class if it is expanded.

J gene	V gene	D gene	clone size	CDR3 protein	CDR3 DNA
TRBJ2-3	TRBV5-1	TRBD1	NA	CASSYTTGSGTGGTDTQYF	TGCGCCAGCAGCTATACCACAGGGTCCGGGACAGGGGGCACAGATACGCAGTATTTT
TRBJ2-6	TRBV4-3	TRBD1	NA	CASSLDRDGTNVLTF	TGCGCCAGCAGCCTTGACAGGGATGGTACCAACGTCCTGACTTTC
TRBJ2-5	TRBV10-3	TRBD1	NA	CAISGTGAETQYF	TGTGCCATCAGCGGGACAGGGGCGGAGACCCAGTACTTC
TRBJ1-6	TRBV4-3	NA	NA	CASSQERYSPLHF	TGCGCCAGCAGCCAAGAGCGATATTCACCCCTCCACTTT
TRBJ2-6	TRBV10-3	NA	NA	CAISESSGANVLTF	TGTGCCATCAGTGAATCTTCTGGGGCCAACGTCCTGACTTTC
TRBJ1-5	TRBV7-2	NA	few	CASSLVRVEQPQHF	TGTGCCAGCAGCTTAGTCAGGGTCGAGCAGCCCCAGCATTTT
TRBJ2-1	TRBV7-2	NA	NA	CASSTDTYNEQFF	TGTGCCAGCAGCACTGATACCTACAATGAGCAGTTCTTC
TRBJ1-5	TRBV11-2	NA	NA	CASTSEGGPITLGSNQPQHF	TGTGCCAGCACCTCAGAGGGGGGGCCAATTACCCTGGGGAGCAATCAGCCCCAGCATTTT
TRBJ2-1	TRBV7-9	TRBD1	once	CASSVTGGSYNEQFF	TGTGCCAGCAGCGTTACAGGGGGCTCCTACAATGAGCAGTTCTTC
TRBJ1-3	TRBV5-4	NA	NA	CASSGASAGNTIYF	TGTGCCAGCAGCGGGGCGTCCGCTGGAAACACCATATATTTT
TRBJ2-5	TRBV5-8	NA	NA	CASSAGTLSSAHQETQYF	TGTGCCAGCAGCGCAGGGACCCTCTCTAGCGCTCACCAAGAGACCCAGTACTTC
TRBJ1-1	TRBV28	NA	NA	CASRGSYTEAFF	TGTGCCAGCAGAGGGAGCTACACTGAAGCTTTCTTT
TRBJ2-3	TRBV2	TRBD2	NA	CASSGVTSGGEQYF	TGTGCCAGCAGTGGTGTGACTAGCGGGGGGGAGCAGTATTTT
TRBJ1-2	TRBV2	NA	NA	CASSILGAYGYTF	TGTGCCAGCAGTATTTTAGGGGCATATGGCTACACCTTC